The clone carrying this T cell receptor beta chain was seen a few times. The data were obtained in a study of T cells in Graves' hyperthyroidism and ophthalmopathy. RNA transcripts gave rise to amplified TCR beta CDR3 regions. In the first-round RT-PCR of the TCR CDR3, the HTBI primer set was used. Each CDR3 protein is one row after TCRdb ran MiXCR on the multiplex PCR reads. The profile shows some 380,000 distinct CDR3 sequences, roughly 13% of them singletons. Trimming shortened V by 2 bases and J by 0 bases, and 14 bases separated the two germline ends. The CDR3 totals 16 residues. Germline V gene sequence: CDR1 SQVTM, CDR2 ANQGSEA.

Sequenced sample: blood. The receptor was derived from a man younger than 40 with Graves' hyperthyroidism that later progressed to Graves' ophthalmopathy. The chain links TRBV29-1 to TRBJ2-1, with a tentative D call TRBD1 (5 bases). The CDR3 sequence: CSVEMGRRASYNEQFF. The CDR3 DNA reads as TGCAGCGTTGAAATGGGGCGCAGGGCCTCCTACAATGAGCAGTTCTTC.